This T cell receptor (beta chain) was profiled in a study of cytomegalovirus exposure and HLA in healthy donors. Whole-study context: About 80 million unique TCR sequences came from HLA-typed donors in an early release.

Between the trimmed V and J ends, which lost 5 bases and 6 bases, there was a span of 14 bases. This CDR3 spans 13 amino acids. The V gene's germline CDR1 is SGHNT and CDR2 YYREEE (reference sequence). Regarding the study as a whole: Researchers counted approximately 160 TCR beta chains as cytomegalovirus-associated. Previous analysis showed most TCR beta V segments were productive about 90% or about 30% of the time.

The PCR was carried out with 60 Vbeta primers and 13 Jbeta primers. The protocol was immunoSEQ multiplex PCR, while the TCRdb copy is restricted to in-frame clones and leaves out a portion. Of 100,000 to 140,000 clones listed, 81% are singletons. To note about this clone: Antigen: not known.

The rearrangement links TRBV5-4 to TRBJ1-1; D possibly corresponds to TRBD1 (6 bases). Sequencing input: PBMCs. This clonotype was obtained from a man under 40 in good health and CMV-seronegative. CDR3 amino acids: CASSSTGRAEAFF. The CDR3 region has the DNA TGTGCCAGCAGTTCTACAGGGAGGGCTGAAGCTTTCTTT. Filled out from reference TRBV5-4 and TRBJ1-1, the complete variable domain reads ETGVTQSPTHLIKTRGQQVTLRCSSQSGHNTVSWYQQALGQGPQFIFQYYREEENGRGNFPPRFSGLQFPNYSSELNVNALELDDSALYLCASSSTGRAEAFFGQGTRLTVV.